This T cell receptor beta chain came from a study of T cells of healthy individuals. TCRdb re-called the 5' RACE reads with MiXCR, one entry per CDR3 protein. This table holds around 80,000 distinct CDR3 sequences, approximately 5.4% found once. Germline V CDR1 and CDR2: SGHNT, YYREEE (reference sequence). Unmatched junction bases numbered 8, after V lost 2 bases and J lost 9 bases. The CDR3 runs 15 residues. The rearrangement uses TRBV5-4 and TRBJ2-1; the match to TRBD2 covers 10 bases. The receptor comes from a female donor in good health. The CDR3 region is CASSFLAGEFFEQFF. The CDR3 DNA is TGTGCCAGCAGCTTTCTAGCGGGAGAATTTTTTGAGCAGTTCTTC.